This is a list of T cell receptor beta chains from one sample in a study of blood T cell repertoires in COVID-19. Only in-frame clones appear in the TCRdb table, and some are missing; sequencing was by immunoSEQ multiplex PCR. This table holds some 150,000 clones, over 70% found once. The sequenced material came from peripheral blood. These receptors were obtained from a man in his 60s with acute or convalescent COVID-19. CDR3s include the opening cysteine and the closing phenylalanine or tryptophan. D genes are given only for firm matches. Clone size is shown for a subset of rows, as once, few, many or a class of expanded clone.

clone size: NA; D gene: TRBD2; V gene: TRBV6-2/TRBV6-3; J gene: TRBJ2-1; CDR3 DNA: TGTGCCAGCAGTTACTTGGCTAGCGGGAGGGTAAATGAGCAGTTCTTC; CDR3 protein: CASSYLASGRVNEQFF
clone size: NA; D gene: NA; V gene: TRBV18; J gene: TRBJ2-7; CDR3 DNA: TGTGCCAGCTCACCCAGGGCCTTGAGCTCCTACGAGCAGTACTTC; CDR3 protein: CASSPRALSSYEQYF
clone size: NA; D gene: NA; V gene: TRBV28; J gene: TRBJ2-7; CDR3 DNA: TGTGCCAGCACCTCATTTTGGACAGTCGGTAGGTGGTACGAGCAGTACTTC; CDR3 protein: CASTSFWTVGRWYEQYF
clone size: NA; D gene: NA; V gene: TRBV4-2; J gene: TRBJ2-1; CDR3 DNA: TGTGCCAGCAGCCAAGATAGGGCGGGAAGTTACAATGAGCAGTTCTTC; CDR3 protein: CASSQDRAGSYNEQFF
clone size: NA; D gene: TRBD2; V gene: TRBV7-9; J gene: TRBJ2-2; CDR3 DNA: TGTGCCAGCAGCAACAGCGGGGCGGTAGAGCTGTTTTTT; CDR3 protein: CASSNSGAVELFF
clone size: NA; D gene: TRBD2; V gene: TRBV7-2; J gene: TRBJ2-1; CDR3 DNA: TGTGCCAGCAGCTTGGACTACGGGGGGAATGAGCAGTTCTTC; CDR3 protein: CASSLDYGGNEQFF
clone size: NA; D gene: NA; V gene: TRBV7-7; J gene: TRBJ2-7; CDR3 DNA: TGTGCCAGCAGCCGAGGGACGGACAGCTCCTACGAGCAGTACTTC; CDR3 protein: CASSRGTDSSYEQYF
clone size: NA; D gene: TRBD1; V gene: TRBV3-1/TRBV3-2; J gene: TRBJ1-4; CDR3 DNA: TGTGCCAGCAGCCAGCTTAACGACAGGGTAGGAAAACTGTTTTTT; CDR3 protein: CASSQLNDRVGKLFF
clone size: few; D gene: NA; V gene: TRBV5-6; J gene: TRBJ1-1; CDR3 DNA: TGTGCCAGCAGCCTACCTGGACAAGCGAACACTGAAGCTTTCTTT; CDR3 protein: CASSLPGQANTEAFF
clone size: NA; D gene: TRBD2; V gene: TRBV5-1; J gene: TRBJ2-3; CDR3 DNA: TGCGCCAGCAGCGGCCAGGGCGGGAGGGCCGCAGATACGCAGTATTTT; CDR3 protein: CASSGQGGRAADTQYF
clone size: NA; D gene: TRBD2; V gene: TRBV18; J gene: TRBJ2-7; CDR3 DNA: TGTGCCAGCTCACAGGGACTAGCGGGAGCCGGTGAGCAGTACTTC; CDR3 protein: CASSQGLAGAGEQYF
clone size: NA; D gene: TRBD2; V gene: TRBV4-2; J gene: TRBJ2-2; CDR3 DNA: TGTGCCAGCAGCCATGAGGGCCGGGAGGCGACCGGGGAGCTGTTTTTT; CDR3 protein: CASSHEGREATGELFF
clone size: NA; D gene: TRBD2; V gene: TRBV4-1; J gene: TRBJ2-1; CDR3 DNA: TGCGCCAGCAGCGAGGGGAGGGCGGGGAGCTCCTACAATGAGCAGTTCTTC; CDR3 protein: CASSEGRAGSSYNEQFF
clone size: NA; D gene: TRBD2; V gene: TRBV20-1; J gene: TRBJ2-7; CDR3 DNA: TGCAGTGCTAGTGTACTAGCGGGAGCAGTCCCCTACGAGCAGTACTTC; CDR3 protein: CSASVLAGAVPYEQYF
clone size: few; D gene: NA; V gene: TRBV7-2; J gene: TRBJ1-1; CDR3 DNA: TGTGCCAGCAGCTTAGAAGGCAGGGGAGGGACTGAAGCTTTCTTT; CDR3 protein: CASSLEGRGGTEAFF
clone size: NA; D gene: NA; V gene: TRBV5-1; J gene: TRBJ2-7; CDR3 DNA: TGCGCCAGCAGCTTGGAGGCGGGAAACAACGAGCAGTACTTC; CDR3 protein: CASSLEAGNNEQYF
clone size: NA; D gene: NA; V gene: TRBV9; J gene: TRBJ1-3; CDR3 DNA: TGTGCCAGCAGCGTAGGGGGGCAGGGTGGAAACACCATATATTTT; CDR3 protein: CASSVGGQGGNTIYF
clone size: NA; D gene: NA; V gene: TRBV9; J gene: TRBJ2-3; CDR3 DNA: TGTGCCAGCACCTTAGGGGGGGCCATCACAGATACGCAGTATTTT; CDR3 protein: CASTLGGAITDTQYF
clone size: NA; D gene: NA; V gene: TRBV4-1; J gene: TRBJ1-2; CDR3 DNA: TGCGCCAGCAGCCAAGAAGAGGGCTCGATTTATGGCTACACCTTC; CDR3 protein: CASSQEEGSIYGYTF
clone size: NA; D gene: TRBD2; V gene: TRBV4-2; J gene: TRBJ2-7; CDR3 DNA: TGTGCCAGCAGACTCGCGGCTAGCGGGGTCTACGAGCAGTACTTC; CDR3 protein: CASRLAASGVYEQYF
clone size: NA; D gene: TRBD1; V gene: TRBV10-3; J gene: TRBJ1-5; CDR3 DNA: TGTGCCATCAGTGAGTCGAGAGGGGGCGCGGGTCAGCCCCAGCATTTT; CDR3 protein: CAISESRGGAGQPQHF
clone size: NA; D gene: NA; V gene: TRBV9; J gene: TRBJ2-1; CDR3 DNA: TGTGCCAGCAGCGGGATGGGGAGCTCCTACAATGAGCAGTTCTTC; CDR3 protein: CASSGMGSSYNEQFF
clone size: NA; D gene: TRBD1; V gene: TRBV4-3; J gene: TRBJ2-2; CDR3 DNA: TGCGCCAGCAGCCGGGGACAGGGGGAGGCCGGGGAGCTGTTTTTT; CDR3 protein: CASSRGQGEAGELFF
clone size: NA; D gene: NA; V gene: TRBV28; J gene: TRBJ1-5; CDR3 DNA: TGTGCCAGCAGTCCCAGGGGTCGTCGCAATCAGCCCCAGCATTTT; CDR3 protein: CASSPRGRRNQPQHF